These 32 T cell receptor beta chains originate from one sample sequenced in a study of T cells in Graves' hyperthyroidism and ophthalmopathy (dated by TCRdb to about 2019). Library creation used multiplex PCR. These reads were obtained on an Illumina HiSeq 2000. TCR beta CDR3 regions were amplified from RNA transcripts. For the first round of RT-PCR on the TCR CDR3, the HTBI primer set was used together with the Qiagen OneStep RT-PCR kit. TCRdb cleaned the public reads at Q25 with fastp, built clones with MiXCR and kept in-frame beta chains. Rows with one shared CDR3 protein collapse into an entry with the most common genes and DNA. Across this sample there are 480,000 or so distinct CDR3 sequences, with approximately 49% seen only once. The ten biggest clones cover about two fifths of the sample. The sample taken for sequencing was peripheral blood or thyroid tissue (not recorded which). The receptors here all came from an adult woman with Graves' disease, either hyperthyroidism or ophthalmopathy (not recorded which).

A few counts support this clonotype. This chain links TRBV2 with TRBJ2-1; 8 nucleotides line up with TRBD1. After removal of 9 bases from V and 2 bases from J, the junction contained 3 bases not matched to a gene. Germline V gene lookup returns CDR1 SNHLY and CDR2 FYNNEI. The CDR3 is 13 amino acids. The CDR3 loop is CASRTGPYNEQFF. The CDR3 nucleotides read TGTGCCAGTAGGACAGGGCCCTACAATGAGCAGTTCTTC.

This clonotype was seen more than once but under ten times. Its ends do not fully match the called genes, so a read error is possible. This CDR3 is CASSLARTLDTF. As DNA, the CDR3 is TGTGCCAGCAGCTTAGCCCGAACCTTGGATACCTTT. The chain carries TRBV13 and TRBJ1-1, with D unresolved. The CDR3 has 12 amino acids. Germline V gene sequence: CDR1 PRHDT, CDR2 FYEKMQ (reference sequence). Full variable domain (missing parts from reference TRBV13 and TRBJ1-1): AAGVIQSPRHLIKEKRETATLKCYPIPRHDTVYWYQQGPGQDPQFLISFYEKMQSDKGSIPDRFSAQQFSDYHSELNMSSLELGDSALYFCASSLARTLDTFGQGTRLTVV.

Worth noting for this clonotype: A read error may account for a junction end that differs from germline. This rearrangement joins TRBV7-9 to TRBJ2-7, with 8 bases fitting TRBD2. Germline-derived CDR1 and CDR2 are SEHNR and FQNEAQ (reference sequence). The CDR3 totals 12 residues. CDR3 DNA: TGTGCCAGCAGCTTAGTAGATCGGGGGGGTTCCTTC. Translating gives CASSLVDRGGSF.

The CDR3 coding sequence is TGTGCCAGCGTTGTGGGGCAGACGAACACTGAAGCTTTCTTT. This translates into CASVVGQTNTEAFF. The chain joins TRBV7-3 to TRBJ1-1, with TRBD1 as a possible D gene (5 bases). The germline gives CDR1 SGHTA, CDR2 FQGTGA. The CDR3 loop spans 14 amino acids. The V end was cut by 8 bases, the J end by 1 base, with 14 bases between.

In regard to this clonotype: Without the conserved terminal phenylalanine or tryptophan, this CDR3 likely stems from a read error. The chain has TRBV7-9 and TRBJ2-7, with 8 bases that match TRBD1. Germline assignment: CDR1 SEHNR and CDR2 FQNEAQ (reference sequence). This CDR3 is built from 14 residues. V was clipped by 4 bases and J by 3 bases; unmatched bases: 5. The CDR3 DNA reads as TGTGCCAGCAGCTACCGGGACAGGAACTACGAGCAGTACAGA. Encoded protein: CASSYRDRNYEQYR.

The V gene is TRBV25-1, the J gene TRBJ2-7; possibly TRBD2 for D (6 bases). In germline, CDR1 is MGHDK, CDR2 SYGVNS. Trimming left V 8 bases short and J 7 bases short, with 27 bases between. The CDR3 extends over 16 amino acids. CDR3 bases: TGTGCCAGCTCAAGTCGTACAGCCTCCTCGGCGGGGGAGCAGTACTTC. Its protein product is CASSSRTASSAGEQYF.

This clonotype was found a few times. At one end the junction does not follow the germline gene, possibly because of a read error. V and J are TRBV18 and TRBJ1-1; D is unclear. CDR3 size: 13 residues. Looked up from germline, CDR1 is KGHSH and CDR2 is LQKENI. CDR3 amino acids: CASSPVEGAEAFF. The CDR3 nucleotides are TGTGCCAGCTCACCAGTCGAAGGTGCTGAGGCTTTCTTT.

This clonotype was seen many times. The genes are TRBV19 and TRBJ1-2; no clear D gene. The CDR3 spans 13 residues. Between the trimmed V and J ends, which lost 3 bases and 3 bases, there was a span of 8 bases. Germline V gene data show CDR1 as LNHDA and CDR2 as SQIVND (reference sequence). This chain's CDR3 is CASSIGVDYGYTF. In nucleotides, the CDR3 is TGTGCCAGTAGTATTGGCGTGGACTATGGCTACACCTTC.

This clonotype came up many times. V is TRBV5-4 and J is TRBJ1-2; TRBD1 matches at 9 bases. This CDR3 contains 14 residues. Germline V gene lookup returns CDR1 SGHNT and CDR2 YYREEE (reference sequence). Trimming cost V 6 bases and J 8 bases; bases outside gene matches: 11. DNA of the CDR3: TGTGCCAGCAAGTCCGGGGACAGGGAAGCGGGCTACACCTTC. It yields the protein CASKSGDREAGYTF.

This clonotype was found once. This chain joins TRBV10-3 and TRBJ1-3; TRBD1 matches at 7 bases. The CDR3 has 16 residues. After removal of 4 bases from V and 0 bases from J, the junction contained 6 bases not matched to a gene. The germline V gene has CDR1 ENHRY and CDR2 SYGVKD. CDR3 sequence: CAISVGTALSGNTIYF. Here the CDR3 DNA reads TGTGCCATCAGTGTTGGGACAGCCCTCTCTGGAAACACCATATATTTT.

The chain is built from TRBV2 and TRBJ1-4; D gene uncertain. From germline, CDR1 is SNHLY and CDR2 FYNNEI. Trimming removed 7 bases from V and 8 bases from J, with 23 bases in between. The length of the CDR3 is 16 residues. Written as DNA, the CDR3 is TGTGCCAGCATCGATCTTGAGGGCGGAGCATACGAAAAACTGTTTTTT. It encodes CASIDLEGGAYEKLFF.

The chain carries TRBV10-3 and TRBJ1-5; D perhaps matches TRBD1 (5 bases). The CDR3 runs 15 residues. Germline V CDR1 and CDR2: ENHRY, SYGVKD. The germline V and J ends were trimmed by 2 bases and 2 bases, with 10 bases remaining between them. CDR3 coding DNA: TGTGCCATCAGTGAGCCGGGGCGAGGCAATCAGCCCCAGCATTTT. Translating it yields CAISEPGRGNQPQHF.

The table lists this clonotype with a few counts. The rearrangement uses TRBV7-9 and TRBJ2-7; 8 bases are a match to TRBD2. Per the germline V gene, CDR1 is SEHNR and CDR2 is FQNEAQ (reference sequence). Trimming cost V 5 bases and J 5 bases; bases outside gene matches: 11. The CDR3 covers 15 residues. The CDR3 DNA sequence: TGTGCCAGCAGCACCAACGTTGGCGGGGGGAACGAGCAGTACTTC. Translated, it gives CASSTNVGGGNEQYF.

This clonotype showed up many times. The V gene is TRBV7-2, the J gene TRBJ1-4; tentatively, D is TRBD1 (5 bases). V was cut by 4 bases and J by 4 bases, with 7 bases left in between. Per germline, CDR1 SGHTA and CDR2 FQGNSA. This CDR3 has 13 residues. CDR3: CASSWGFNEKLFF. CDR3 DNA: TGTGCCAGCAGCTGGGGCTTTAATGAAAAACTGTTTTTT.

The J gene is TRBJ1-5, the V gene TRBV11-3; a possible D gene is TRBD1 (5 bases). Germline assignment: CDR1 SGHNT and CDR2 YENEEA. V was pared by 1 base and J by 8 bases, with 12 bases between. This CDR3 contains 14 residues. CDR3 residues: CASSLGELGEPQHF. In DNA, the CDR3 is TGTGCCAGCAGCTTAGGGGAACTAGGGGAGCCCCAGCATTTT.

J is TRBJ1-6 and V is TRBV9; 7 nucleotides agree with TRBD1. The length of the CDR3 is 16 residues. Germline V gene sequence: CDR1 SGDLS, CDR2 YYNGEE. Germline trimming cut 0 bases from V and 4 bases from J; bases unmatched to any gene: 4. CDR3 residues: CASSVGDSTYNSPLHF. As DNA, the CDR3 is TGTGCCAGCAGCGTAGGGGACAGTACTTATAATTCACCCCTCCACTTT.

This chain uses TRBV10-3 with TRBJ1-1, with a tentative D call TRBD1 (6 bases). Germline lookup yields CDR1 ENHRY and CDR2 SYGVKD. Between the trimmed V and J ends, which lost 4 bases and 1 base, there was a span of 13 bases. This CDR3 comprises 15 residues. The CDR3 region has the DNA TGTGCCATCAGTGGGCTTGGGGGGGCGAACACTGAAGCTTTCTTT. The encoded protein is CAISGLGGANTEAFF.

The sample holds a few counts of this clonotype. The chain is built from TRBV10-3 and TRBJ1-1, with D tentatively TRBD1 (5 bases). Trimming cost V 10 bases and J 4 bases, with 16 bases left between them. Germline-derived CDR1 and CDR2 are ENHRY and SYGVKD. There are 13 residues in the CDR3. The CDR3 here is CASKRGVSTEAFF. The CDR3 coding sequence is TGTGCCAGCAAGCGGGGGGTGAGCACTGAAGCTTTCTTT.

The genes are TRBV7-3 and TRBJ2-2; the D gene is possibly TRBD2 (5 bases). Germline CDR1 and CDR2: SGHTA and FQGTGA. The CDR3 is made up of 13 amino acids. Trimming shortened V by 5 bases and J by 2 bases, and 6 bases separated the two germline ends. The CDR3 spells CASSPSNTGELFF. CDR3 coding DNA: TGTGCCAGCAGCCCTAGCAACACCGGGGAGCTGTTTTTT.

This clonotype came up many times. The chain is built from TRBV20-1 and TRBJ2-5; D is unclear. The CDR3 covers 13 residues. Germline V gives CDR1 DFQATT, CDR2 SNEGSKA (reference sequence). Trimming left V 3 bases short and J 5 bases short, with 13 bases between. The CDR3 DNA reads as TGCAGTGCTAGGATACCGGCAGAGGAGACCCAGTACTTC. It is translated as CSARIPAEETQYF.

This clonotype was counted only a few times. The rearrangement uses TRBV7-3 and TRBJ2-7, with D perhaps matching TRBD2 (5 bases). Germline CDR1 reads SGHTA; CDR2 reads FQGTGA. V gave up 5 bases and J gave up 4 bases, with 12 bases separating them. This CDR3 spans 13 amino acids. This chain's CDR3 is CASSAARGYEQYF. In nucleotides, the CDR3 is TGTGCCAGCAGCGCGGCCCGGGGTTACGAGCAGTACTTC.

The sample holds a few counts of this clonotype. The rearrangement joins TRBV6-1 to TRBJ1-6; TRBD1 matches 9 bases. This CDR3 contains 14 residues. Germline CDR1 reads MNHNS; CDR2 reads SASEGT. V lost 7 bases to trimming and J lost 9 bases; unmatched junction nucleotides: 7. CDR3 residues: CASKPGQGISPLHF. As DNA, the CDR3 is TGTGCCAGCAAACCGGGACAGGGTATTTCACCCCTCCACTTT.

This chain uses TRBV7-8 with TRBJ2-2; 9 bases map to TRBD2. With V trimmed by 2 bases and J by 5 bases, 18 bases remained unmatched. In germline, CDR1 is SGHVS, CDR2 FQNEAQ. The CDR3 is 20 amino acids. CDR3 bases: TGTGCCAGCAGCTTAATAGAAGTTTGGGCGGGAGGGCCAGGTACCGGGGAGCTGTTTTTT. Residues: CASSLIEVWAGGPGTGELFF.

This clonotype was observed a handful of times. The genes are TRBV10-3 and TRBJ2-5, with a possible D match to TRBD1 (6 bases). The CDR3 is 15 residues long. Trimming took 2 bases from V and 9 from J, leaving 19 bases between them. Germline V gene data show CDR1 as ENHRY and CDR2 as SYGVKD. Here the CDR3 reads CAISEQAGANQPQYF. CDR3 DNA sequence: TGTGCCATCAGTGAGCAGGCAGGGGCCAATCAGCCCCAGTACTTC.

This clonotype was seen a single time. An end of the junction does not agree with germline; a read error may underlie this. V and J are TRBV29-1 and TRBJ2-5; D unresolved. Germline V gives CDR1 SQVTM, CDR2 ANQGSEA. The CDR3 is made up of 14 amino acids. The CDR3 is CSVEGMSRVATQYF. Written as DNA, the CDR3 is TGCAGCGTAGAAGGAATGTCTCGGGTCGCGACCCAGTACTTC.

This chain uses TRBV14 with TRBJ1-4, with D hard to call. CDR3 length: 15 amino acids. The V and J ends lost 5 bases and 6 bases respectively, with 16 bases between them. The germline V gene encodes CDR1 SGHDN and CDR2 FVKESK. The CDR3 nucleotides are TGTGCCAGCAGCAAAAGACTAGCGGGAGATGAAAAACTGTTTTTT. Translating gives CASSKRLAGDEKLFF. The whole variable domain, remainder taken from reference TRBV14 and TRBJ1-4, is EAGVTQFPSHSVIEKGQTVTLRCDPISGHDNLYWYRRVMGKEIKFLLHFVKESKQDESGMPNNRFLAERTGGTYSTLKVQPAELEDSGVYFCASSKRLAGDEKLFFGSGTQLSVL.

This clonotype was counted a few times. The rearrangement joins TRBV29-1 to TRBJ2-5; no definite D call. Germline assignment: CDR1 SQVTM and CDR2 ANQGSEA. Trimming removed 4 bases from V and 1 base from J, with 7 bases in between. The CDR3 sequence is 12 residues long. The CDR3 nucleotides are TGCAGCGTTGGACTCACCCAAGAGACCCAGTACTTC. Its translation is CSVGLTQETQYF.

This clonotype came up many times. The chain couples TRBV11-2 to TRBJ2-2; D gene uncertain. Germline V gene sequence: CDR1 SGHAT, CDR2 FQNNGV. The CDR3 runs to 15 residues. Trimming cost V 3 bases and J 3 bases, with 11 bases left between them. The CDR3 sequence: CASSLGALDTGELFF. Here the CDR3 DNA reads TGTGCCAGCAGCTTGGGCGCTCTAGACACCGGGGAGCTGTTTTTT.

The rearrangement joins TRBV7-2 to TRBJ1-4, with D tentatively TRBD1 (6 bases). Germline loops: CDR1 SGHTA, CDR2 FQGNSA. Trimming took 1 base from V and 7 from J, leaving 13 bases between them. This CDR3 has 15 amino acids. This CDR3 is CASSLVRGTGEKLFF. The CDR3 nucleotides are TGTGCCAGCAGCTTAGTCAGGGGAACAGGTGAAAAACTGTTTTTT.

As regards this clonotype: The conserved closing phenylalanine or tryptophan is absent in this CDR3, likely reflecting a read error. It is unclear where the CDR3 begins or ends on the DNA, so no DNA is shown, and the CDR3 is as TCRdb lists it. The V call is TRBV15, the J call TRBJ1-3. Germline V gene sequence: CDR1 LNHNV, CDR2 YYDKDF (reference sequence). The CDR3 is 13 amino acids long, termini counted. The CDR3: CATSPGLAGGPDT.

V usage is TRBV5-4 and J usage is TRBJ1-1, with D possibly matching TRBD1 (5 bases). CDR1 and CDR2 from the germline V gene are SGHNT and YYREEE (reference sequence). Trimming cost V 3 bases and J 6 bases, with 9 bases left between them. The CDR3 extends over 12 amino acids. CDR3 region: CASSSGSAEAFF. Written as DNA, the CDR3 is TGTGCCAGCAGCTCAGGGAGCGCTGAAGCTTTCTTT.

As regards this clonotype: A much larger clone sits a single nucleotide away, making a read error possible. It is likely a read error, because the conserved phenylalanine at the end of the CDR3 is missing. This chain links TRBV3-1 with TRBJ1-2; D ambiguous. The CDR3 totals 11 residues. Deletions cut 5 bases from V and 8 bases from J, with 9 bases between. The germline V gene encodes CDR1 LGHDT and CDR2 YNNKEL (reference sequence). The CDR3, as DNA: TGTGCCAGCAGCTTAAGTTCCGGCTACACCCTC. Amino acid sequence: CASSLSSGYTL.